This T cell receptor (beta chain) emerged from a study of persistence of HIV-infected CD4 T cells. Findings and caveats of the study: TCRbeta richness was lower in CMV- and Gag-responding cells than in anti-CD3/anti-CD28-responding cells. TCR oligoclonality correlated with proviral oligoclonality in the same sorted populations.

Anti-CD3/anti-CD28 beads served as a nonspecific positive control stimulus. Sorting of responding CD4+ T cells relied on upregulated CD40 ligand together with CD69. Donors were HIV-1-infected adults who began suppressive ART during chronic infection. For at least 4 years, plasma HIV-1 RNA was undetectable (<50 copies/mL). Trimming removed 4 bases at V and 6 bases at J, with 15 bases between. This CDR3 has 14 amino acids. Germline CDR1 reads SGHTA; CDR2 reads FQGNSA. A word on this clone: Its target is unknown.

This was the immunoSEQ version 4 assay in survey mode. Clones were read by immunoSEQ multiplex PCR, and TCRdb kept only the in-frame ones, dropping some. The profile shows approximately 45,000 clones, about 87% of them singletons. The gene calls are TRBV7-2 and TRBJ1-1; TRBD1 might be the D (6 bases). The sequence was obtained from an adult woman with HIV who was CMV-seropositive. The source was CD4+ T cells sorted from PBMCs after 18-hour stimulation, collected from a patient who received antiretroviral therapy. This chain's CDR3 is CASSSQGFAAEAFF. CDR3 sequence (DNA): TGTGCCAGCAGCTCACAGGGTTTCGCGGCTGAAGCTTTCTTT.